This TCR beta chain was retrieved from a study of CD8 T cells in ankylosing spondylitis. Whole-study results and caveats: Disease-linked clones bore a CD8+ phenotype, appearing relatively rarely in peripheral blood.

As to this clonotype: Antigen unknown.

This CDR3 has 16 residues. V was shortened by 1 base and J by 1 base, with 10 bases between the two germline ends. Germline V lookup: CDR1 SGHVS, CDR2 FNYEAQ. Quantitative molecular-barcoded 5'-RACE generated the TCR beta libraries. TCRdb itself ran the 5' RACE reads through MiXCR, one entry per CDR3 protein. This table has 90,000 to 120,000 distinct CDR3 sequences, approximately 25% appearing once. The sequence was obtained from a male donor with ankylosing spondylitis. Sequencing was done on a sample of synovial fluid, either unsorted or a sorted T cell fraction (not recorded which). V usage is TRBV7-6 and J usage is TRBJ2-2; maybe TRBD2 (6 bases). The CDR3 here is CASSLVLARNTGELFF. Here the CDR3 DNA reads TGTGCCAGCAGCTTAGTCCTAGCGAGGAACACCGGGGAGCTGTTTTTT.